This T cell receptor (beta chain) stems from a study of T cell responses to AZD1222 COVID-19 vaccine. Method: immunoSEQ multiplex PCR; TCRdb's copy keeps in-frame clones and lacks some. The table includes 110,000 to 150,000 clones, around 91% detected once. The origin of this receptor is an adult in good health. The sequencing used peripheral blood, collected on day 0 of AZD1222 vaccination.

The CDR3 loop is CASSHWTGNTEAFF. As DNA, the CDR3 is TGTGCCAGCAGCCATTGGACGGGGAACACTGAAGCTTTCTTT. The chain recombines TRBV11-2 with TRBJ1-1; D call uncertain. From germline, CDR1 is SGHAT and CDR2 FQNNGV. The CDR3 length is 14 residues. V lost 5 bases and J lost 1, with 11 bases in between.